Listed here are 23 T cell receptor beta chains from one sample, sequenced in a study of blood T cell repertoires in COVID-19 (TCRdb year 2020). Library preparation was by the immunoSEQ multiplex PCR assay. TCRdb's version of the immuneACCESS table is confined to in-frame rearrangements and falls short of the full clone set. An unresolved V gene accounts for under half of the shortfall where checked; the remainder is of unknown origin. The sample table shows hundreds of thousands of clones, and approximately 81% are seen once. In total, the top ten clones hold about 8% of the sample. Sequenced material: peripheral blood. These receptors were taken from a woman aged 80 or older with acute or convalescent COVID-19.

The chain is built from TRBV6-4 and TRBJ2-3, with 9 positions matching TRBD2. This CDR3 is 13 amino acids long. The germline V gene encodes CDR1 MRHNA and CDR2 SNTAGT. Trimming removed 8 bases from V and 4 bases from J; junction bases left unmatched: 4. CDR3 sequence: CASAGGPADTQYF. For the CDR3, the DNA is TGTGCCAGCGCGGGGGGGCCAGCAGATACGCAGTATTTT.

The rearrangement uses TRBV2 and TRBJ1-2; possible D gene TRBD1, 5 bases. Germline V CDR1 and CDR2: SNHLY, FYNNEI. Trimming cost V 4 bases and J 1 base, with 10 bases left between them. CDR3 length: 14 amino acids. The CDR3 protein is CASSAGNNNYGYTF. CDR3 DNA: TGTGCCAGCAGTGCAGGGAACAATAACTATGGCTACACCTTC.

This chain links TRBV5-4 with TRBJ2-3, with a tentative D call TRBD2 (5 bases). The CDR3 length is 15 residues. The V and J ends lost 2 bases and 0 bases respectively, with 10 bases between them. Germline V CDR1 and CDR2: SGHNT, YYREEE (reference sequence). The CDR3: CASSFRRDSTDTQYF. CDR3 nucleotides: TGTGCCAGCAGCTTTAGACGGGATAGCACAGATACGCAGTATTTT.

The chain employs TRBV2 and TRBJ2-7; a weak D match, TRBD2 (7 bases). Germline assignment: CDR1 SNHLY and CDR2 FYNNEI. The CDR3 covers 16 residues. V lost 5 bases and J 2 bases, leaving 19 bases between the germline ends. CDR3 coding DNA: TGTGCCAGCAGTAGGGAGGGGGGAGGCGTGGCCTACGAGCAGTACTTC. Encoded protein: CASSREGGGVAYEQYF. Full variable domain (remainder filled in from reference TRBV2 and TRBJ2-7): EPEVTQTPSHQVTQMGQEVILRCVPISNHLYFYWYRQILGQKVEFLVSFYNNEISEKSEIFDDQFSVERPDGSNFTLKIRSTKLEDSAMYFCASSREGGGVAYEQYFGPGTRLTVT.

This clone is a singleton in its sample. The chain is built from TRBV6-5 and TRBJ1-4; D is perhaps TRBD1 (5 bases). Per germline, CDR1 MNHEY and CDR2 SVGAGI. The germline V and J ends were trimmed by 9 bases and 6 bases, with 17 bases remaining between them. The CDR3 has 14 amino acids. DNA of the CDR3: TGTGCCAGTAACGAACGGGGGGTTTATGAAAAACTGTTTTTT. Amino acid sequence: CASNERGVYEKLFF.

The chain is built from TRBV5-1 and TRBJ1-1; D perhaps matches TRBD1 (5 bases). The CDR3 is 16 amino acids. Germline V lookup: CDR1 SGHRS, CDR2 YFSETQ. Trimming took off 1 base at V and 1 base at J, with 14 bases between the two ends. The CDR3 DNA follows: TGCGCCAGCAGCTTGCGGACCGGGGGAGGGAACACTGAAGCTTTCTTT. Encoded protein: CASSLRTGGGNTEAFF.

The chain employs TRBV15 and TRBJ1-2, with TRBD1 as a possible D gene (5 bases). With 5 bases removed from V and 2 bases from J, the gap between germline ends came to 9 bases. Germline CDR1 LNHNV, CDR2 YYDKDF (reference sequence). This CDR3 is 13 amino acids long. This chain's CDR3 is CATSRGVNYGYTF. Here the CDR3 DNA reads TGTGCCACCAGCCGGGGGGTAAACTATGGCTACACCTTC.

This chain connects TRBV6-5 to TRBJ2-5, with D possibly being TRBD1 (5 bases). Germline V gene data show CDR1 as MNHEY and CDR2 as SVGAGI. The V gene lost 5 bases and the J gene lost 9 bases, with 19 bases spanning the gap. The CDR3 runs 14 residues. The CDR3 bases are TGTGCCAGCAGTCCCGTTGGGGCGTCTCGGGCCCAGTACTTC. Residues: CASSPVGASRAQYF.

V gene TRBV7-8 combines with J gene TRBJ1-6; D ambiguous. CDR1 and CDR2 from the germline V gene are SGHVS and FQNEAQ. The V end lost 1 base, the J end lost 9 bases, and 16 bases lay between the germline ends. The CDR3 has 16 amino acids. In DNA form, the CDR3 reads TGTGCCAGCAGCTTAGACTTCGTGGGCGCGAGTTCACCCCTCCACTTT. This sequence encodes CASSLDFVGASSPLHF.

The chain recombines TRBV5-1 with TRBJ2-2; D is ambiguous. CDR1 and CDR2 (germline): SGHRS, YFSETQ. The CDR3 has 12 residues. Trimming left V 2 bases short and J 6 bases short, with 5 bases between. This CDR3 reads CASSFSAGELFF. In DNA, the CDR3 is TGCGCCAGCAGCTTCTCCGCCGGGGAGCTGTTTTTT.

This clone is a singleton in its sample. This chain links TRBV6-1 with TRBJ1-5, with D perhaps matching TRBD1 (5 bases). CDR1 is MNHNS, CDR2 SASEGT, per germline. The CDR3 runs 16 residues. V lost 3 bases, J lost 0 bases, and 12 bases lay in between. The CDR3: CASSEGEGYSNQPQHF. The DNA for the CDR3 is TGTGCCAGCAGTGAGGGGGAGGGCTATAGCAATCAGCCCCAGCATTTT.

The V and J genes are TRBV7-3 and TRBJ2-2; 10 bases align to TRBD2. Germline V gene lookup returns CDR1 SGHTA and CDR2 FQGTGA. The CDR3 sequence is 18 residues long. V shed 5 bases and J 3 bases; nucleotides not matched to a gene: 12. The CDR3 nucleotides read TGTGCCAGCAGCCTCCGAGAACTGGGACTAGCGTACACCGGGGAGCTGTTTTTT. Protein: CASSLRELGLAYTGELFF.

The chain combines TRBV19 with TRBJ2-1; D perhaps matches TRBD2 (6 bases). There are 15 residues in the CDR3. Germline V gene sequence: CDR1 LNHDA, CDR2 SQIVND (reference sequence). V gave up 0 bases and J gave up 4 bases, with 10 bases separating them. CDR3 nucleotides: TGTGCCAGTAGTATAGATAGCGGATTGTACAATGAGCAGTTCTTC. Its translation is CASSIDSGLYNEQFF.

This chain joins TRBV6-5 and TRBJ2-7, with 7 bases lining up with TRBD1. The germline V gene has CDR1 MNHEY and CDR2 SVGAGI. V shed 7 bases, J shed 9 bases, and the junction held 18 bases outside the gene matches. The length of the CDR3 is 15 residues. CDR3 in DNA: TGTGCCAGCAAACCTGCCGACTTACAGGGGTCGCGGCAGTACTTC. Residues: CASKPADLQGSRQYF.

CDR3 DNA: TGTGCCAGCAGCGTAGCTAGCGGTAACACTGAAGCTTTCTTT. It specifies CASSVASGNTEAFF. V is TRBV9 and J is TRBJ1-1; no clear D. V lost 0 bases and J lost 2, with 8 bases in between. Germline CDR1 reads SGDLS; CDR2 reads YYNGEE. This CDR3 comprises 14 residues.

This clone was counted ten times or more. V usage is TRBV12-3 or TRBV12-4 and J usage is TRBJ2-7; 9 bases are a match to TRBD1. Trimming took 6 bases from V and 4 from J; bases not matched to a gene: 4. There are 13 residues in the CDR3. The DNA for the CDR3 is TGTGCCAGCAGCCGGACAGGGGCTTACGAGCAGTACTTC. Amino acid sequence: CASSRTGAYEQYF.

This chain links TRBV2 with TRBJ1-5; 7 nucleotides match TRBD1. This CDR3 contains 15 residues. From germline, CDR1 is SNHLY and CDR2 FYNNEI. Trimming at V came to 6 bases and at J to 3 bases, leaving 8 bases not matched to a gene. The CDR3 DNA reads as TGTGCCAGCAGGGCCGGGACAGCCCTCAATCAGCCCCAGCATTTT. Encoded protein: CASRAGTALNQPQHF.

This chain's CDR3 is CASSPWPTGGAEQYF. For the CDR3, the DNA is TGTGCCAGCAGCCCCTGGCCAACAGGGGGCGCTGAGCAGTACTTC. The J gene is TRBJ2-7, the V gene TRBV3-1 (or the pseudogene TRBV3-2); 9 bases agree with TRBD1. The germline gives CDR1 LGHDT, CDR2 YNNKEL (reference sequence). After removal of 4 bases from V and 7 bases from J, the junction contained 11 bases not matched to a gene. This CDR3 is built from 15 residues.

The rearrangement joins TRBV5-6 to TRBJ2-7; TRBD1 agrees at 7 bases. This CDR3 contains 17 residues. V trimming: 2 bases; J trimming: 5 bases; junction bases outside the gene matches: 16. Germline-derived CDR1 and CDR2 are SGHDT and YYEEEE. CDR3 amino acids: CASSFILTPDRAHEQYF. Written as DNA, the CDR3 is TGTGCCAGCAGCTTTATACTTACCCCCGACAGGGCCCACGAGCAGTACTTC.

This rearrangement joins TRBV19 to TRBJ1-5; D might be TRBD1 (5 bases). Per the germline V gene, CDR1 is LNHDA and CDR2 is SQIVND (reference sequence). V was clipped by 4 bases and J by 0 bases, with 16 bases between them. The CDR3 runs to 17 residues. Here the CDR3 reads CASSTRPTEYSNQPQHF. The CDR3, as DNA: TGTGCCAGTAGTACAAGACCGACAGAATATAGCAATCAGCCCCAGCATTTT.

This chain uses TRBV2 with TRBJ2-3; TRBD2 matches at 10 bases. The CDR3 spans 15 residues. The V gene's germline CDR1 is SNHLY and CDR2 FYNNEI. V trimming: 3 bases; J trimming: 5 bases; junction bases outside the gene matches: 5. The CDR3, as DNA: TGTGCCAGCAGTGATACTAGCGGGACGAGAGATACGCAGTATTTT. It yields the protein CASSDTSGTRDTQYF.

This clone was seen only a few times. The rearrangement links TRBV6-4 to TRBJ1-5; maybe TRBD1 (5 bases). Germline V gene lookup returns CDR1 MRHNA and CDR2 SNTAGT. V was cut by 10 bases and J by 7 bases, with 17 bases left in between. There are 13 residues in the CDR3. This CDR3 is CATCGGPKQPQHF. The DNA of the CDR3 is TGTGCCACCTGCGGGGGACCTAAACAGCCCCAGCATTTT.

The chain couples TRBV6-6 to TRBJ1-1, with TRBD1 identical over 7 bases. This CDR3 comprises 13 residues. Per the germline V gene, CDR1 is MNHNY and CDR2 is SVGAGI (reference sequence). V gave up 5 bases and J gave up 4 bases; unmatched junction bases: 4. CDR3 protein: CASSNQGGTEAFF. In nucleotides, the CDR3 is TGTGCCAGCAGTAATCAGGGGGGCACTGAAGCTTTCTTT.